The 7 T cell receptor beta chains in this list originate from one sample, sequenced in a study of Graves' ophthalmopathy and Graves' hyperthyroidism. Using RNA transcripts, the TCR beta CDR3 regions were amplified. First-round RT-PCR with HTBI primers preceded a second-round multiplex PCR. MiXCR, applied by TCRdb to the multiplex PCR reads, yields one record per CDR3 protein. The sample consists of about 200,000 distinct CDR3 sequences, under 30% of them appearing once. The material sequenced was peripheral blood. All receptors derive from a man aged 45 to 65 with Graves' ophthalmopathy.

This clonotype was observed a handful of times. V is TRBV28 and J is TRBJ2-5; 7 bases line up with TRBD2. The CDR3 extends over 14 amino acids. V was pared by 7 bases and J by 1 base, with 6 bases of the junction left unmatched. Germline lookup yields CDR1 MDHEN and CDR2 SYDVKM. CDR3 coding DNA: TGTGCCAGCATATCGGGACTAACCCAAGAGACCCAGTACTTC. Residues: CASISGLTQETQYF.

This clonotype was seen many times. The chain combines TRBV30 with TRBJ2-2; D gene uncertain. V lost 0 bases and J lost 5, with 4 bases in between. Germline V gene sequence: CDR1 GTSNPN, CDR2 SVGIG (reference sequence). There are 12 residues in the CDR3. The CDR3 spells CAWSVLTGELFF. As DNA, the CDR3 is TGTGCCTGGAGTGTACTGACCGGGGAGCTGTTTTTT.

The V and J genes are TRBV19 and TRBJ1-1, with 7 nucleotides matching TRBD1. J lost 5 bases, V lost 3 bases, and 9 bases had no gene match. The CDR3 loop spans 15 amino acids. In germline, CDR1 is LNHDA, CDR2 SQIVND (reference sequence). CDR3 loop: CASSIPSIRGTEAFF. The DNA of the CDR3 is TGTGCCAGTAGTATCCCCTCTATCAGGGGGACTGAAGCTTTCTTT.

This sequence joins TRBV11-2 and TRBJ2-2; D might be TRBD1 (6 bases). V lost 4 bases and J lost 7, with 22 bases in between. Germline V gives CDR1 SGHAT, CDR2 FQNNGV. The CDR3 runs 17 residues. As DNA, the CDR3 is TGTGCCAGCAGCTCCATCGACCTCACAGGGAAGGGCGGGGAGCTGTTTTTT. It encodes CASSSIDLTGKGGELFF.

Ten or more counts support this clonotype. This chain connects TRBV12-3 or TRBV12-4 to TRBJ2-3; no definite D call. The V gene lost 7 bases and the J gene lost 6 bases, with 14 bases spanning the gap. There are 13 residues in the CDR3. As DNA, the CDR3 is TGTGCCAGCACTTTCCCGGTGGGGGATACGCAGTATTTT. Residues: CASTFPVGDTQYF.

The chain has TRBV12-3 or TRBV12-4 and TRBJ1-2, with TRBD1 matching 8 bases. Trimming took 6 bases from V and 4 from J; bases not matched to a gene: 10. CDR3 length: 15 amino acids. Here the CDR3 DNA reads TGTGCCAGCAGCCGGGGACAGGATAGTCTCTATGGCTACACCTTC. Translation: CASSRGQDSLYGYTF.

V is TRBV6-4 and J is TRBJ2-5; D unclear. From germline, CDR1 is MRHNA and CDR2 SNTAGT. Trimming removed 5 bases from V and 3 bases from J, with 10 bases in between. CDR3 size: 13 residues. The CDR3 sequence is CASSPYGEETQYF. CDR3 in DNA: TGTGCCAGCAGTCCCTATGGGGAAGAGACCCAGTACTTC.